This TCR beta chain was identified during a study of shared T cell receptors in the human thymus. TCRdb's copy holds only in-frame clones and misses some; the assay was immunoSEQ multiplex PCR. Counted here are just under 550,000 clones, 70% to 80% occurring once; the ten biggest clones make up more than 0.01%. The sample was also linked to a second study, of human thymus T cells. From that report: Thymic TCR repertoires of unrelated people reportedly overlapped highly.

The sequenced sample was thymocytes. The TCR sequence derives from a boy under two years old with a congenital heart defect.

In nucleotides, the CDR3 is TGTGCCAGTAGTAAGGGGAAGGGCAGGGGGCTAAATACGCAGTATTTT. Its protein is CASSKGKGRGLNTQYF. This chain links TRBV19 with TRBJ2-3; 8 nucleotides match TRBD1. Germline-derived CDR1 and CDR2 are LNHDA and SQIVND (reference sequence). This CDR3 contains 16 residues. Germline trimming cut 4 bases from V and 7 bases from J; bases unmatched to any gene: 13.